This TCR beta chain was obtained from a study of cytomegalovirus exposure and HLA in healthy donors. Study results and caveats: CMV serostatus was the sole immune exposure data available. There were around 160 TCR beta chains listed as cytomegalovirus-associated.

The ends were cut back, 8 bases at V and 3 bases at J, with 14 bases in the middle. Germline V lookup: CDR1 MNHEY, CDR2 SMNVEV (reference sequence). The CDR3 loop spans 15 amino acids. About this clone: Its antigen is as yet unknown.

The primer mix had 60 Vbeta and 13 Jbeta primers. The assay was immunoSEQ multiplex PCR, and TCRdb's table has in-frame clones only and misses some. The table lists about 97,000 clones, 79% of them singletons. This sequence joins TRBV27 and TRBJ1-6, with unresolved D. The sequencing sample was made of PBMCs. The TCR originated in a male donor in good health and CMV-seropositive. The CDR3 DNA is TGTGCCAGCCGCAATTCGCGGAACTATAATTCACCCCTCCACTTT. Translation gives CASRNSRNYNSPLHF.